This T cell receptor (beta chain) appears in the sequencing data of a study of T cells after yellow fever vaccination (dated 2019 in TCRdb). For the study in its entirety: The SMART-Seq v4 Ultra Low Input RNA kit was used to prepare libraries from fractions with low cell numbers. To follow T-cell clones before and after both primary and booster YFV17D yellow fever vaccination, bulk TCR alpha and beta repertoires underwent longitudinal sequencing. Two healthy male donors, one aged 18 to 30 and one aged 30 to 40 years, were included in the cohort. Blood was collected at multiple timepoints before and after primary and secondary immunization, and bulk PBMC replicates and cell subsets were isolated.

TCR cDNA was synthesized by 5'RACE template switching, through which a universal primer site and unique molecular identifiers were introduced. cDNA synthesis was primed from both the TCR alpha and TCR beta constant segments. Library amplification used two PCR steps, and the second PCR step added sample barcodes and sequencing adapters. Sequencing of the libraries was done on either Illumina HiSeq 2500 (2x100 bp) or NovaSeq (2x150 bp). The study's own analysis went as follows. MIGEC handled demultiplexing of reads and collapsing into UMI consensus sequences, while MiXCR performed V(D)J alignment. Vaccine-responding clonotypes were defined with edgeR using replicate PBMC samples, requiring FDR below 0.01 and a log2 fold change above 5 up to day 15. Each bulk clonotype was labeled CD4 or CD8 based on which sequenced repertoire, CD4 or CD8, contained the clonotype at higher abundance. Using fastp trimming at Q25 and MiXCR clonotype assembly, TCRdb reanalyzed the public sequencing data and kept in-frame beta chains. Each CDR3 protein appears once, grouped with its most common genes and DNA. The V and J calls shown here were made by TCRdb, not taken from the authors' results. Present in this sample are a few hundred thousand distinct CDR3 sequences, 6.8% of which were seen just once. Of the sample, 15% to 20% is held by the ten largest clones.

As encoded in the germline V gene (reference sequence), CDR1 is MNHEY while CDR2 is SMNVEV. The V end loses 1 base and the J end loses 8 bases, and a stretch of 11 bases separates them. Counted from cysteine to phenylalanine, this CDR3 has 14 amino acids. Only the CDR3 part of the read is kept: 42 bases, read in frame from the first base. The research as a whole found: A small share of clonotypes occurred in both CD4 and CD8 compartments, likely arising from convergent recombination. The secondary T-cell response was found to be weaker but faster than the primary response, with a peak reached on day 5 rather than on day 15. Only a couple of donors were included in the study, so the extent to which the findings can be generalized is limited. Because abundant contaminating clonotypes from the bulk population could be contained in FACS-sorted repertoires, computational filtering was required. After the booster, most of the clones that had expanded following primary vaccination were detected again (roughly 96% of CD4 and 80% to 90% of CD8), which suggests that memory was broadly maintained.

In the paper's terms, the treatment or condition label means: live attenuated yellow fever vaccine strain. At each blood-draw timepoint, two biological replicates of bulk PBMCs were collected. A standard Ficoll-Paque protocol was used to isolate PBMCs from peripheral blood. TriZol was used to extract RNA from bulk PBMCs, CD4 and CD8 fractions, and dextramer-positive and dextramer-negative fractions. Remarks on this clonotype: Its antigen is currently not known. Base qualities are not provided; no much larger clone lies one nucleotide away.

Here the sequenced sample was PBMCs, taken 35 to 50 days after the first yellow fever vaccination. This clonotype was obtained from a man younger than 35 who received the YFV17D yellow fever vaccine. This chain joins TRBV27 to TRBJ1-4; the D gene identity is not certain. The CDR3 has the sequence CASSLLSNREKLFF. The sequence in DNA is TGTGCCAGCAGTTTATTATCGAATCGGGAAAAACTGTTTTTT.